Below, one TCR beta chain is given with its context. This entry is derived from a study of CD8 T cells in Susac syndrome. The recently defined diagnostic criteria for definite or probable disease were met by the Susac syndrome patients. V was clipped by 2 bases and J by 5 bases, with 15 bases between them. Germline V lookup: CDR1 SNHLY, CDR2 FYNNEI. The CDR3 has 15 amino acids. Random hexamers were used to reverse transcribe an amount of roughly 0.45 to 1 ug RNA. TCRdb analysed the immunoSEQ multiplex PCR reads with MiXCR anew, one entry per CDR3 protein. The profile shows 100,000 to 150,000 distinct CDR3 sequences, roughly 95% of them singletons.

This chain connects TRBV2 to TRBJ2-5; the D gene is possibly TRBD2 (6 bases). This clonotype originated in a human donor with Susac syndrome. The sample taken for sequencing was CD4+ T cells from PBMCs. Here the CDR3 DNA reads TGTGCCAGCAGTGAATCTCGGCGGGAATGGGAGACCCAGTACTTC. It specifies CASSESRREWETQYF. Supplemented by reference TRBV2 and TRBJ2-5, the full variable domain reads EPEVTQTPSHQVTQMGQEVILRCVPISNHLYFYWYRQILGQKVEFLVSFYNNEISEKSEIFDDQFSVERPDGSNFTLKIRSTKLEDSAMYFCASSESRREWETQYFGPGTRLLVL.